The source of this T cell receptor beta chain is a study of blood T cell repertoires in COVID-19. Study background: Both acute and convalescent COVID-19 samples were obtained from the United States, Italy and Spain. T cells, B-cell-depleted T cells, or PBMCs provided the cDNA or gDNA that served as material.

The authors' processing: Reference gene primer amplification gave nucleated cell count estimates. Assay used: immunoSEQ multiplex PCR; TCRdb lists only in-frame clones, some missing. The V and J calls and clone size were taken over from that table, and D and trimming were inferred from the DNA. Among roughly 100,000 clones listed, about 87% were seen once. Sequences were obtained from peripheral blood. The TCR comes from a human donor in a cohort sampled during active or convalescent COVID-19.

The CDR3 spells CASSRTSGGANTGELFF. DNA of the CDR3: TGCGCCAGCAGCCGGACTAGCGGGGGAGCGAACACCGGGGAGCTGTTTTTT. The J gene is TRBJ2-2, the V gene TRBV5-1; TRBD2 matches 13 bases. Trimming took 4 bases from V and 0 from J; bases not matched to a gene: 3. This CDR3 region has 17 residues. Per the germline V gene, CDR1 is SGHRS and CDR2 is YFSETQ. Drawing the rest from reference TRBV5-1 and TRBJ2-2, the complete variable domain is KAGVTQTPRYLIKTRGQQVTLSCSPISGHRSVSWYQQTPGQGLQFLFEYFSETQRNKGNFPGRFSGRQFSNSRSEMNVSTLELGDSALYLCASSRTSGGANTGELFFGEGSRLTVL.